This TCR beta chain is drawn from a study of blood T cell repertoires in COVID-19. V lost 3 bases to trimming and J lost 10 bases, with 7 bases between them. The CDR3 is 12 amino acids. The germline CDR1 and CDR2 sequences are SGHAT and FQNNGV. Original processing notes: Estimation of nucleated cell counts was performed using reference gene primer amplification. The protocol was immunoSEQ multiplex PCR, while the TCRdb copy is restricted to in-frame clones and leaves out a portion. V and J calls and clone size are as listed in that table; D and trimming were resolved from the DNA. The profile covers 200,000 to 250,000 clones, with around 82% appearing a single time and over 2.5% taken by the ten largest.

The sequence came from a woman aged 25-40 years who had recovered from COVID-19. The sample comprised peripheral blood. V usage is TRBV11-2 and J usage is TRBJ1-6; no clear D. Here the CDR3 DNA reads TGTGCCAGCAGCTTGGCGGGATCACCCCTCCACTTT. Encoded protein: CASSLAGSPLHF.